A single sample is the source of the 6 T cell receptor beta chains below, sequenced in a study of circulating CD8 cells and anti-PD-1 response in melanoma. Four subsets defined by PD-1 and/or TIGIT were sorted from live CD3+CD8+TCRalphabeta+ cells. TCR libraries were prepared from roughly 15 ng of total RNA with the QIAseq Immune Repertoire TCR panel. Via MiXCR, TCRdb re-called the reads, giving one row per CDR3 protein. This table has about 1,100 distinct CDR3 sequences, roughly 8% appearing once. Here the sequenced sample was CD8+ T cells from PBMCs, taken at baseline or after one month of anti-PD-1 therapy (not recorded which). These receptors were obtained from a human donor with melanoma.

By sample share, this clonotype is large (0.1 to 1%). The chain recombines TRBV7-2 with TRBJ2-2; D might be TRBD2 (5 bases). Trimming removed 1 base at V and 10 bases at J, with 10 bases between. Germline V gene data show CDR1 as SGHTA and CDR2 as FQGNSA. The CDR3 has 13 amino acids. The CDR3 reads CASSLGGGQELFF. The CDR3 coding sequence is TGTGCCAGCAGCTTAGGAGGCGGGCAGGAGCTGTTTTTT.

This clonotype is labeled as medium-sized. The rearrangement links TRBV5-6 to TRBJ2-5; TRBD2 might be the D (5 bases). Trimming cost V 0 bases and J 4 bases, with 7 bases left between them. The V gene's germline CDR1 is SGHDT and CDR2 YYEEEE. This CDR3 has 13 amino acids. CDR3 amino acids: CASSLAAGETQYF. The CDR3 DNA reads TGTGCCAGCAGCTTGGCCGCGGGAGAGACCCAGTACTTC.

This clonotype is labeled medium-sized (0.01 to 0.1%). The chain carries TRBV27 and TRBJ2-1; either TRBD1 or TRBD2 may supply D (6 bases each). Germline CDR1 is MNHEY and CDR2 is SMNVEV (reference sequence). This CDR3 contains 13 residues. V lost 8 bases and J lost 8, with 16 bases in between. The CDR3 sequence: CASGTGGRYEQFF. In DNA form, the CDR3 reads TGTGCCAGCGGAACTGGGGGGCGCTATGAGCAGTTCTTC.

By share, this clonotype counts as large. CDR3 bases: TGTGCCAGCAGCAAAGAACAGGGTGAGGGCGATACGCAGTATTTT. Translating it yields CASSKEQGEGDTQYF. The gene calls are TRBV21-1 and TRBJ2-3; the listed D gene, TRBD1, was not tested against the DNA. TRBV21-1 is a pseudogene segment. The CDR3 length is 15 residues.

Relative to its sample, this clonotype is medium-sized. The V gene is TRBV4-1, the J gene TRBJ1-2, with a weak D call TRBD1 (5 bases). CDR3 length equals 15 residues. Germline V gene data show CDR1 as MGHRA and CDR2 as YSYEKL. With 1 base removed from V and 0 bases from J, the gap between germline ends came to 9 bases. The CDR3 nucleotides are TGCGCCAGCAGCCAAGGAACAGGAGCTAACTATGGCTACACCTTC. Residues: CASSQGTGANYGYTF.

This clonotype is large in the sample. The chain is built from TRBV27 and TRBJ2-7; the D gene could be TRBD1 or TRBD2 (5 bases each). The CDR3 extends over 13 amino acids. Trimming pared 5 bases from V and 5 bases from J, leaving 13 bases between. CDR1 MNHEY and CDR2 SMNVEV come from the germline V gene (reference sequence). The CDR3 DNA is TGTGCCAGCAGTGGGACCAGGCTCCACGAGCAGTACTTC. This gives the protein CASSGTRLHEQYF.